This T cell receptor (beta chain) comes out of a study of CD8 T cells in Susac syndrome. An input of about 0.45 to 1 ug of RNA was subjected to reverse transcription using random hexamers. Amplification of TCR beta CDR3 spanned 54 Vbeta and 13 Jbeta via immunoSEQ multiplex PCR. TCRdb itself ran the immunoSEQ multiplex PCR reads through MiXCR, one entry per CDR3 protein. The sample consists of 200,000 to 250,000 distinct CDR3 sequences, 85% to 95% of them appearing once. This CDR3 region has 11 residues. V was pared by 5 bases and J by 7 bases, with 8 bases between. Specimen: CD4+ T cells from PBMCs. The receptor's source is a human donor with Susac syndrome. This rearrangement joins TRBV12-3 or TRBV12-4 to TRBJ1-1; possible D gene TRBD1, 6 bases. Here the CDR3 DNA reads TGTGCCAGCAGTCTGACAGGTGAAGCTTTCTTT. Translated: CASSLTGEAFF.